A selection of T cell receptor beta chains follows, all from one sample in a study of T cell responses to AZD1222 COVID-19 vaccine. Using immunoSEQ multiplex PCR, the repertoire was profiled, and TCRdb retains in-frame clones only, with some absent. The sample has about 26,000 clones; just over 85% are singletons. This sample comprised peripheral blood, obtained 28 days after the second AZD1222 dose. Receptors originate from an adult who received the AZD1222 COVID-19 vaccine. The CDR3 runs from the conserved cysteine through the conserved F or W. A D gene is named only where the DNA matches it firmly. Not all rows give a size; the values are once, few, many and, for expanded clones, a class.

J gene: TRBJ1-5
clone size: NA
V gene: TRBV19
D gene: NA
CDR3 DNA: TGTGCCAGTAGTATATGGGGAAGGGGAATCAATCAGCCCCAGCATTTT
CDR3 protein: CASSIWGRGINQPQHF

J gene: TRBJ2-2
clone size: NA
V gene: TRBV7-8
D gene: NA
CDR3 DNA: TGTGCCAGCAGCTTAGCGCGCGCGGAGAACACCGGGGAGCTGTTTTTT
CDR3 protein: CASSLARAENTGELFF

J gene: TRBJ2-7
clone size: NA
V gene: TRBV4-1
D gene: TRBD2
CDR3 DNA: TGCGCCAGCAGCCCTTACGGACTAGCTTACGAGCAGTACTTC
CDR3 protein: CASSPYGLAYEQYF

J gene: TRBJ2-2
clone size: NA
V gene: TRBV5-6
D gene: NA
CDR3 DNA: TGTGCCAGCAGCGCGCCCCGGGACTTATTGACCGGGGAGCTGTTTTTT
CDR3 protein: CASSAPRDLLTGELFF

J gene: TRBJ2-1
clone size: NA
V gene: TRBV11-2
D gene: TRBD2
CDR3 DNA: TGTGCCAGCAGCTACCTAGCGGGGGGCTTTAGGGAGCAGTTCTTC
CDR3 protein: CASSYLAGGFREQFF

J gene: TRBJ2-7
clone size: NA
V gene: TRBV6-5
D gene: TRBD1
CDR3 DNA: TGTGCCAGCATTCCCGACAGGGGAGCCCCCGGGGAGCAGTACTTC
CDR3 protein: CASIPDRGAPGEQYF

J gene: TRBJ1-2
clone size: NA
V gene: TRBV28
D gene: NA
CDR3 DNA: TGTGCCAGCAATTCTAATCACTATGGCTACACCTTC
CDR3 protein: CASNSNHYGYTF

J gene: TRBJ1-1
clone size: NA
V gene: TRBV18
D gene: NA
CDR3 DNA: TGTGCCAGCTCATACGGGGTCAGGGAGACCACTGAAGCTTTCTTT
CDR3 protein: CASSYGVRETTEAFF

J gene: TRBJ2-1
clone size: NA
V gene: TRBV28
D gene: NA
CDR3 DNA: TGTGCCAGCAGTCCGGGCCCCACCTACAATGAGCAGTTCTTC
CDR3 protein: CASSPGPTYNEQFF

J gene: TRBJ1-1
clone size: NA
V gene: TRBV5-1
D gene: NA
CDR3 DNA: TGCGCCAGCAGCTTGGGGCAGCGTGAAGCTTTCTTT
CDR3 protein: CASSLGQREAFF

J gene: TRBJ2-7
clone size: NA
V gene: TRBV5-4
D gene: NA
CDR3 DNA: TGTGCCAGCAGCCTCGATCCCGGAGAGCAGTACTTC
CDR3 protein: CASSLDPGEQYF

J gene: TRBJ2-3
clone size: NA
V gene: TRBV20-1
D gene: TRBD2
CDR3 DNA: TGCAGTGCTAGAGGAGGGCTAGCGGGGGCTTTT
CDR3 protein: CSARGGLAGAF

J gene: TRBJ1-1
clone size: NA
V gene: TRBV28
D gene: TRBD1
CDR3 DNA: TGTGCCAGCAGCCCACAGGGGAACCTCCGTAACACTGAAGCTTTCTTT
CDR3 protein: CASSPQGNLRNTEAFF

J gene: TRBJ1-6
clone size: NA
V gene: TRBV4-1
D gene: NA
CDR3 DNA: TGCGCCAGCAGCCAAGGCCTCGTACCCCTCCACTTT
CDR3 protein: CASSQGLVPLHF

J gene: TRBJ2-7
clone size: NA
V gene: TRBV7-2
D gene: TRBD1
CDR3 DNA: TGTGCCAGCAGCTTTTTCCCGGGACAGACCTACGAGCAGTACTTC
CDR3 protein: CASSFFPGQTYEQYF

J gene: TRBJ1-2
clone size: NA
V gene: TRBV9
D gene: NA
CDR3 DNA: TGTGCCAGCAGCGTAGGACAAAACTATGGCTACACCTTC
CDR3 protein: CASSVGQNYGYTF

J gene: TRBJ1-4
clone size: NA
V gene: TRBV4-1
D gene: NA
CDR3 DNA: TGCGCCAGCAGCCAAGATCCAGGGGATAGTGAAAAACTGTTTTTT
CDR3 protein: CASSQDPGDSEKLFF

J gene: TRBJ1-1
clone size: NA
V gene: TRBV7-2
D gene: NA
CDR3 DNA: TGTGCCAGCAGCTTACTTACGAACACTGAAGCTTTCTTT
CDR3 protein: CASSLLTNTEAFF

J gene: TRBJ1-2
clone size: NA
V gene: TRBV11-2
D gene: TRBD1
CDR3 DNA: TGTGCCAGCAGCGCGGGACAGGCTTCTGGCTACACCTTC
CDR3 protein: CASSAGQASGYTF

J gene: TRBJ2-2
clone size: NA
V gene: TRBV27
D gene: NA
CDR3 DNA: TGTGCCAGCAGCCGCGACGGACAGTTCACCGGGGAGCTGTTTTTT
CDR3 protein: CASSRDGQFTGELFF

J gene: TRBJ2-7
clone size: few
V gene: TRBV13
D gene: TRBD2
CDR3 DNA: TGTGCCAGCAGCCTCCCGGGTCGGGACTACTACGAGCAGTACTTC
CDR3 protein: CASSLPGRDYYEQYF

J gene: TRBJ1-6
clone size: NA
V gene: TRBV7-9
D gene: NA
CDR3 DNA: TGTGCCAGCAGCCCGGGGAGTTCCTATAATTCACCCCTCCACTTT
CDR3 protein: CASSPGSSYNSPLHF

J gene: TRBJ2-2
clone size: NA
V gene: TRBV11-2
D gene: NA
CDR3 DNA: TGTGCCAGCAGGTTCTGGGACGGGGAGCTGTTTTTT
CDR3 protein: CASRFWDGELFF

J gene: TRBJ2-3
clone size: NA
V gene: TRBV6-5
D gene: NA
CDR3 DNA: TGTGCCAGCAGTTACTCCCACACCACCACAGATACGCAGTATTTT
CDR3 protein: CASSYSHTTTDTQYF

J gene: TRBJ1-1
clone size: NA
V gene: TRBV6-5
D gene: NA
CDR3 DNA: TGTGCCAGCAGCTTGGTCCATGAAGCTTTCTTT
CDR3 protein: CASSLVHEAFF

J gene: TRBJ2-2
clone size: NA
V gene: TRBV10-1
D gene: TRBD2
CDR3 DNA: TGCGCCAGAGTCGTAGGTAGCGGGGGGGCTAGTAACACCGGGGAGCTGTTTTTT
CDR3 protein: CARVVGSGGASNTGELFF

J gene: TRBJ1-2
clone size: once
V gene: TRBV27
D gene: NA
CDR3 DNA: TGTGCCAGCAGGAGGGGGGCTAACTATGGCTACACCTTC
CDR3 protein: CASRRGANYGYTF

J gene: TRBJ2-7
clone size: few
V gene: TRBV7-9
D gene: NA
CDR3 DNA: TGTGCCAGCAGCACCAGGTCCAAGAGCGCCCAGGGCCACGAGCAGTACTTC
CDR3 protein: CASSTRSKSAQGHEQYF

J gene: TRBJ1-2
clone size: few
V gene: TRBV28
D gene: NA
CDR3 DNA: TGTGCCAGCAGTTTTCCCACGGGGGCTAACTATGGCTACACCTTC
CDR3 protein: CASSFPTGANYGYTF

J gene: TRBJ2-3
clone size: NA
V gene: TRBV5-1
D gene: TRBD1
CDR3 DNA: TGCGCCAGCAGCCCGGGACAGGCAAGCACAGATACGCAGTATTTT
CDR3 protein: CASSPGQASTDTQYF

J gene: TRBJ2-7
clone size: NA
V gene: TRBV7-9
D gene: NA
CDR3 DNA: TGTGCCAGCAGCTCCCTCGGTGAGCAGTACTTC
CDR3 protein: CASSSLGEQYF

J gene: TRBJ1-5
clone size: NA
V gene: TRBV7-8
D gene: NA
CDR3 DNA: TGTGCCAGCAGCTTAGCCTCGGCGGGGCTAAATCAGCCCCAGCATTTT
CDR3 protein: CASSLASAGLNQPQHF

J gene: TRBJ2-2
clone size: once
V gene: TRBV3-1/TRBV3-2
D gene: NA
CDR3 DNA: TGTGCCAGCAGCCAAGAGGGGAGTAGGAATGCCGGGGAGCTGTTTTTT
CDR3 protein: CASSQEGSRNAGELFF

J gene: TRBJ2-6
clone size: NA
V gene: TRBV6-2/TRBV6-3
D gene: TRBD1
CDR3 DNA: TGTGCCAGCAGCCACTGGACAGGGGGCTCTGGGGCCAACGTCCTGACTTTC
CDR3 protein: CASSHWTGGSGANVLTF

J gene: TRBJ1-4
clone size: NA
V gene: TRBV2
D gene: NA
CDR3 DNA: TGTGCCAGCAGTGAATTACAGGGAACTAATGAAAAACTGTTTTTT
CDR3 protein: CASSELQGTNEKLFF

J gene: TRBJ2-1
clone size: NA
V gene: TRBV5-1
D gene: NA
CDR3 DNA: TGCGCCAGCAGCCCGACGGCGGTTGAGCAGTTCTTC
CDR3 protein: CASSPTAVEQFF

J gene: TRBJ2-6
clone size: NA
V gene: TRBV9
D gene: TRBD1
CDR3 DNA: TGTGCCAGCACCGCGACAGGGGCCAGCTCTGGGGCCAACGTCCTGACTTTC
CDR3 protein: CASTATGASSGANVLTF

J gene: TRBJ2-5
clone size: NA
V gene: TRBV29-1
D gene: NA
CDR3 DNA: TGCAGCGTTGAAGATGGGGCCGAGACCCAGTACTTC
CDR3 protein: CSVEDGAETQYF

J gene: TRBJ1-6
clone size: NA
V gene: TRBV5-1
D gene: TRBD1
CDR3 DNA: TGCGCCAGCAGCCCCGGACAGGGCGGACCCCTCCACTTT
CDR3 protein: CASSPGQGGPLHF

J gene: TRBJ1-2
clone size: once
V gene: TRBV2
D gene: NA
CDR3 DNA: TGTGCCAGCAGTGCCTCCGGTCGGGGCTACACCTTC
CDR3 protein: CASSASGRGYTF

J gene: TRBJ2-5
clone size: NA
V gene: TRBV6-2/TRBV6-3
D gene: TRBD2
CDR3 DNA: TGTGCCAGCAGTTATCCTAGCGGGGGAATAAAAGAGACCCAGTACTTC
CDR3 protein: CASSYPSGGIKETQYF

J gene: TRBJ2-2
clone size: once
V gene: TRBV6-5
D gene: TRBD2
CDR3 DNA: TGTGCCAGCAGTTACACGGGGGGGCGCTCCGGGGAGCTGTTTTTT
CDR3 protein: CASSYTGGRSGELFF

J gene: TRBJ1-1
clone size: NA
V gene: TRBV6-2/TRBV6-3
D gene: NA
CDR3 DNA: TGTGCCAGCAGTTACTCGGTTAGGAACACTGAAGCTTTCTTT
CDR3 protein: CASSYSVRNTEAFF

J gene: TRBJ2-2
clone size: few
V gene: TRBV28
D gene: NA
CDR3 DNA: TGTGCCAGCAGGGGTGGGACACTGAACACCGGGGAGCTGTTTTTT
CDR3 protein: CASRGGTLNTGELFF

J gene: TRBJ2-5
clone size: NA
V gene: TRBV7-2
D gene: TRBD1
CDR3 DNA: TGTGCCAGCAGCTCCGACTACACGGACAGGGGGTCCCAGTACTTC
CDR3 protein: CASSSDYTDRGSQYF

J gene: TRBJ1-4
clone size: NA
V gene: TRBV4-2
D gene: NA
CDR3 DNA: TGTGCCAGCAGCCAAGAAGCGGGGGCGAAAGAAAAACTGTTTTTT
CDR3 protein: CASSQEAGAKEKLFF

J gene: TRBJ2-7
clone size: NA
V gene: TRBV23-1
D gene: NA
CDR3 DNA: TGCGCCAGCAGTCAATCGAGGACAGTCCCTGGGCAGTACTTC
CDR3 protein: CASSQSRTVPGQYF

J gene: TRBJ2-7
clone size: once
V gene: TRBV30
D gene: NA
CDR3 DNA: TGTGCCTGGAGCCTTCCCGGGACGGGAGCCCGCGAGCAGTACTTC
CDR3 protein: CAWSLPGTGAREQYF

J gene: TRBJ1-1
clone size: NA
V gene: TRBV9
D gene: NA
CDR3 DNA: TGTGCCAGCAGCGCCATCGTGGGGTCGGCTGGGGCTTTCTTT
CDR3 protein: CASSAIVGSAGAFF

J gene: TRBJ2-7
clone size: NA
V gene: TRBV15
D gene: TRBD1
CDR3 DNA: TGTGCCACCAGCAAGGGGGCAGGAGCTTCCTACGAGCAGTACTTC
CDR3 protein: CATSKGAGASYEQYF

J gene: TRBJ2-7
clone size: NA
V gene: TRBV6-1
D gene: TRBD2
CDR3 DNA: TGTGCCAGCAGTGATGGGAGCGGGGGGGCTTACGAGCAGTACTTC
CDR3 protein: CASSDGSGGAYEQYF

J gene: TRBJ2-2
clone size: NA
V gene: TRBV19
D gene: NA
CDR3 DNA: TGTGCCAGTAGTTCCGGGGCCTTGCGAATTGCGGAGCTGTTTTTT
CDR3 protein: CASSSGALRIAELFF

J gene: TRBJ2-1
clone size: NA
V gene: TRBV3-1/TRBV3-2
D gene: NA
CDR3 DNA: TGTGCCAGCAGCCAAGTGGGGGGGCGTACCTACAATGAGCAGTTCTTC
CDR3 protein: CASSQVGGRTYNEQFF

J gene: TRBJ1-4
clone size: NA
V gene: TRBV5-1
D gene: NA
CDR3 DNA: TGCGCCAGCAGAAGTGGGACACAGGGCCGCAATGAAAAACTGTTTTTT
CDR3 protein: CASRSGTQGRNEKLFF

J gene: TRBJ2-3
clone size: NA
V gene: TRBV28
D gene: NA
CDR3 DNA: TGTGCCAGCAGTCCCCATTCGGCCCCAGATACGCAGTATTTT
CDR3 protein: CASSPHSAPDTQYF